What follows is one TCR beta chain and its context. The data stem from a study of blood T cell repertoires in COVID-19. The CDR3 consists of 15 residues. The germline gives CDR1 MNHEY, CDR2 SMNVEV (reference sequence). V lost 5 bases and J lost 5; bases outside the gene matches: 10. Repertoires were generated with immunoSEQ multiplex PCR, while TCRdb's copy carries only in-frame clones and drops some. The profile shows approximately 330,000 clones, nearly 90% of them singletons. The sample was peripheral blood. This sequence joins TRBV27 and TRBJ2-7; 9 bases line up with TRBD1. This receptor was obtained from a woman aged 40 to 50 with COVID-19, enrolled during active disease. The CDR3 loop is CASSTTGTGSDEQYF. CDR3 nucleotides: TGTGCCAGCAGTACCACCGGGACAGGGTCCGACGAGCAGTACTTC.